The 2 T cell receptor beta chains given below trace back to one sample, sequenced in a study of T cells after yellow fever vaccination. TCRdb used MiXCR to reprocess the 5' RACE reads, holding one entry per CDR3 protein. The data hold about 400,000 distinct CDR3 sequences, with around 6.4% observed a single time. The material was PBMCs, obtained 5 days after the yellow fever booster vaccination. Receptors originate from a man aged 30 to 39 who received the YFV17D yellow fever vaccine.

This clonotype was counted ten times or more. The V and J genes are TRBV5-1 and TRBJ2-5; no clear D gene. The CDR3 loop spans 11 amino acids. Trimming shortened V by 3 bases and J by 2 bases, and 2 bases separated the two germline ends. The germline V gene has CDR1 SGHRS and CDR2 YFSETQ. The CDR3 DNA is TGCGCCAGCAGCTCTCAAGAGACCCAGTACTTC. It translates to CASSSQETQYF.

This clonotype was seen repeatedly, ten times or more. This sequence joins TRBV7-8 and TRBJ2-1; the match to TRBD1 covers 11 bases. Germline assignment: CDR1 SGHVS and CDR2 FQNEAQ. The CDR3 runs 15 residues. J lost 6 bases, V lost 5 bases, and 6 bases had no gene match. The DNA for the CDR3 is TGTGCCAGCAGCCGTGGGACAGGGGGTCGCAATGAGCAGTTCTTC. Its protein product is CASSRGTGGRNEQFF.